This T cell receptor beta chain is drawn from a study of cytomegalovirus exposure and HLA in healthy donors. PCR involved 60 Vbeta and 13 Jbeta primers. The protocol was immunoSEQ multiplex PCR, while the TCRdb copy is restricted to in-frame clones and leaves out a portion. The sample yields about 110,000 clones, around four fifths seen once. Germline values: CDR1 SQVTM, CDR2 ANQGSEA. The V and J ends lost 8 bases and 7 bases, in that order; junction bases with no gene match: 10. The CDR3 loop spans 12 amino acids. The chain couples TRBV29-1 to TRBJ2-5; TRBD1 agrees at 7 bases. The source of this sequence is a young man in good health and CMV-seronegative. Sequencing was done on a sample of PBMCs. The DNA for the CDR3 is TGCAGCTACCGACAGGGTAGGGCGACCCAGTACTTC. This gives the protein CSYRQGRATQYF.